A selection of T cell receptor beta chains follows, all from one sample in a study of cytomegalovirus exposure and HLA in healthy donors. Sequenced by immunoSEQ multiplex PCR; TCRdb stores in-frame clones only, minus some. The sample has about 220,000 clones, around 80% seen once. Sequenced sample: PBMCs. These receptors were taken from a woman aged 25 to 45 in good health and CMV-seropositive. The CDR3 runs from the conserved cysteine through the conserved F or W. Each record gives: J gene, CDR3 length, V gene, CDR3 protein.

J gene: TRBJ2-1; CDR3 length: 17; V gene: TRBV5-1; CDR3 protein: CASSWGTSGESYNEQFF
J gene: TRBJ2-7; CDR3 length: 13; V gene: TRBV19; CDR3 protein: CASSYGVSYEQYF
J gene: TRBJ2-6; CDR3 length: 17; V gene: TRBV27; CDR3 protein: CASTSRDRGSGANVLTF
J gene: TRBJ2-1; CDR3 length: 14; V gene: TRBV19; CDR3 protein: CASSDASHNNEQFF
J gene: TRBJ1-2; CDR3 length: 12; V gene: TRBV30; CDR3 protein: CAWSGTGYGYTF
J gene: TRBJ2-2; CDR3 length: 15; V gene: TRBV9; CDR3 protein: CASSETGGPAGELFF
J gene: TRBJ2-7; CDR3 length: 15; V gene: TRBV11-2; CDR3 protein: CASSRGGTGGYEQYF
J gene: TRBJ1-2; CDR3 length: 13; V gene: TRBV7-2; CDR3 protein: CASSSQVYDGYTF
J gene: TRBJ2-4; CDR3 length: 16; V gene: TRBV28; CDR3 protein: CASKGPGASAKNIQYF
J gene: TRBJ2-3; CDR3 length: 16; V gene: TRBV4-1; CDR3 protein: CASSQGRQLARDTQYF
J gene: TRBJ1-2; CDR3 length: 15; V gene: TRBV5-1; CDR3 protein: CASKDSVSGADGYTF
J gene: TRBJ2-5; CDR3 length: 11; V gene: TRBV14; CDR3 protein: CASSQAETQYF
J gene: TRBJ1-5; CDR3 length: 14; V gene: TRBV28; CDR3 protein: CATRKESGNQPQHF
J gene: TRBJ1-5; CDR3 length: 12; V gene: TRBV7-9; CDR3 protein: CASSSEYQPQHF
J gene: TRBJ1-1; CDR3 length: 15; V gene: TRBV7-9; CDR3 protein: CASSRAGAMNTEAFF
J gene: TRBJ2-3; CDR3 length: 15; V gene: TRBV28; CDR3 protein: CASTVWGRERDTQYF
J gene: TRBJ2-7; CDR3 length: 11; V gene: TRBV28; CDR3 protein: CASLGSYEQYF
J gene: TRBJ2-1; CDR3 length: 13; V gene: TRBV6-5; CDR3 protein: CASRADGVNEQFF
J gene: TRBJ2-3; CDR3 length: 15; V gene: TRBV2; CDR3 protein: CASSEQFSSTDTQYF
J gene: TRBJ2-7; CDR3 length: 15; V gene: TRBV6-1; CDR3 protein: CASSAGSGRWGEQYF
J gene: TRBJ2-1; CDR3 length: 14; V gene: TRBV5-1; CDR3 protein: CASSLPTVRNEQFF
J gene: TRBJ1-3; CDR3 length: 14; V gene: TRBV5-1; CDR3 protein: CASSLAGDGNTIYF
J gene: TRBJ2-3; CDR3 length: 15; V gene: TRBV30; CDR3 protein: CACDQLALRADTQYF
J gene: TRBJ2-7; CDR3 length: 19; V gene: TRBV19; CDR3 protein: CASSLRPGNGLAAGYEQYF
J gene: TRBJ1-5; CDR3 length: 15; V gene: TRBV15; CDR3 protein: CATSRGGIGNQPQHF
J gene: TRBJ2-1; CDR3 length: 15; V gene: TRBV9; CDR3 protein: CASSVVEGPLNEQFF
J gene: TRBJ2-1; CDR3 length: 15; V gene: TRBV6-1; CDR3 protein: CASSESAGGYNEQFF
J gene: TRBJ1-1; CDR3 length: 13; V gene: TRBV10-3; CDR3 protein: CAISGDRGQGAFF
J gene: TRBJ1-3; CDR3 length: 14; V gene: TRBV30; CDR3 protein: CAWSAGLSGNTIYF
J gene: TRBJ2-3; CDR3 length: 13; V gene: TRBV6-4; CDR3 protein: CASSDSPQGTQYF
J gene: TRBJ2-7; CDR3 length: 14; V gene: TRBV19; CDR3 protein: CASKTAEYTKEQYF
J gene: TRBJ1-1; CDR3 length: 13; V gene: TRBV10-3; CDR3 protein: CAISENKHTEAFF
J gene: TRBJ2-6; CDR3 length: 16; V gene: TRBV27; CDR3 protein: CASSLWYRGWANVLTF
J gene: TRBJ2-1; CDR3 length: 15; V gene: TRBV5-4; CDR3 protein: CASSQLAGSYNEQFF
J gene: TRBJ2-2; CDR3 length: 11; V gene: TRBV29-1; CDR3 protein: CSVLVTGELFF
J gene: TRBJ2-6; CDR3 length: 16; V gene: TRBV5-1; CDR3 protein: CASSPGTGSGANVLTF
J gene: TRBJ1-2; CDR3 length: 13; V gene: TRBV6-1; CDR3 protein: CASSEGTVYGYTF
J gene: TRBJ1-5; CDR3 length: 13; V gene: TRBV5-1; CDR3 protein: CASSLRGNQPQHF
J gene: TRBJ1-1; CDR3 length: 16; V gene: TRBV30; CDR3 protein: CAWSVSYIRGGTEAFF
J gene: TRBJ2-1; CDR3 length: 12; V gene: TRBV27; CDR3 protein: CASSFSHNEQFF
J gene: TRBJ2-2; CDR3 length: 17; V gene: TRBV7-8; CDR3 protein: CASSLPYKSREAGELFF
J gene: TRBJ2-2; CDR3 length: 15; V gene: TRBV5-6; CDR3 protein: CASSLRTKGSGELFF
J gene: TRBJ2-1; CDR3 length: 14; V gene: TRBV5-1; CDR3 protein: CASSLSGMNNEQFF
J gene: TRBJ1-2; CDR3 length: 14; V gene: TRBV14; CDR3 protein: CASSRRGTNYGYTF
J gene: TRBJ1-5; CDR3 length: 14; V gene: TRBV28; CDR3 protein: CASSFILGGQPQHF
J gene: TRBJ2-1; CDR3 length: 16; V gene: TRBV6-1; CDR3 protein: CASSERGTGVYNEQFF
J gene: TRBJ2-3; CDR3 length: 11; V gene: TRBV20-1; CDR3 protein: CSARATDTQYF
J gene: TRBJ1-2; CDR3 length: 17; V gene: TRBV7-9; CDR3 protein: CASSRPEGGRSGYGYTF
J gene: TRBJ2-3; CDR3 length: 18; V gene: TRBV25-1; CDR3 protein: CASSETGGLAGPTDTQYF
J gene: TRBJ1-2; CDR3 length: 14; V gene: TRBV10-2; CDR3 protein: CATGGAGVKYGYTF
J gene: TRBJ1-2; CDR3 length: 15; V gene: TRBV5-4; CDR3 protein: CASSLGLLRGYGYTF
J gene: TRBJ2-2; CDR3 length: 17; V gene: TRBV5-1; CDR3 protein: CASSLDGRSVNPGELFF
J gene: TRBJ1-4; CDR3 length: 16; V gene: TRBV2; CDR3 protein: CASSEPRGRVSEKLFF
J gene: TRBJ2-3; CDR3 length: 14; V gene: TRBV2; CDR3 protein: CASRTGHRTDTQYF
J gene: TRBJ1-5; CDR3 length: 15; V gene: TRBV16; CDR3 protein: CASSQGVEGNQPQHF
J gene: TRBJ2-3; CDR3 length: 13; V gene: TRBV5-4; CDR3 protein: CASSLNREDTQYF
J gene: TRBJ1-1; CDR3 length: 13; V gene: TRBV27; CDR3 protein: CASSLSAGAEAFF